This T cell receptor (beta chain) appears in the sequencing data of a study of OX40 agonist ivuxolimab in advanced cancers. Study overall: Two cutaneous melanoma patients and one hepatocellular carcinoma patient, three in all, had partial responses.

Study observations and caveats: In the 0.1-3.0 mg/kg groups, partial responders showed among the lowest expansion. Normalized T-cell clonal expansion was also low in a subset of nonresponders.

Clones were sequenced by immunoSEQ multiplex PCR, and TCRdb holds only the in-frame ones, with some missing. The sample contains about 60,000 clones, around 90% of which appear only once. Worth noting for this clone: Its matching antigen is unknown. A junction end diverges from the germline sequence, so it may reflect a read error.

Germline V gives CDR1 MDHEN, CDR2 SYDVKM. This CDR3 has 17 amino acids. The TCR originated in an adult with an advanced solid tumor such as melanoma, head and neck, liver or kidney cancer. The starting material was CD4+ or CD8+ T cells sorted from blood, obtained in a trial of the OX40 agonist ivuxolimab. The chain joins TRBV28 to TRBJ1-5; TRBD1 matches 8 bases. CDR3 loop: CASSLSGQGRTNQPQHF. The CDR3 DNA follows: TGTGCCAGCAGCTTATCTGGACAGGGCCGCACCAATCAGCCCCAGCATTTT.